This T cell receptor beta chain originates from a study of blood T cell repertoires in COVID-19. As for the study in general: Sites in the United States, Italy and Spain provided acute and convalescent COVID-19 samples. T cells, B-cell-depleted T cells, or PBMCs supplied cDNA or gDNA.

In the authors' methods: Amplification from reference gene primers served as the basis for estimated nucleated cell counts. The data were produced by immunoSEQ multiplex PCR, yet TCRdb's version contains in-frame clones alone and is incomplete. D and trimming were read from the DNA, whereas the V and J calls and clone size are those reported in that table. The table shows about 300,000 clones, with roughly 83% occurring only once. V lost 1 base and J lost 5; bases outside the gene matches: 9. The CDR3 extends over 17 amino acids. Germline loops: CDR1 KGHDR, CDR2 SFDVKD. The sequence came from a woman aged 45-65 years with acute or convalescent COVID-19. V gene TRBV24-1 combines with J gene TRBJ2-5, with 10 positions matching TRBD2. The sequencing sample was made of peripheral blood. This CDR3 reads CATSDLKASGGRETQYF. DNA for the CDR3: TGTGCCACCAGTGATTTAAAGGCTAGCGGGGGCCGTGAGACCCAGTACTTC.